A single sample gave rise to the 2 T cell receptor beta chains below, sequenced in a study of response to subunit inactivated influenza vaccine. TCRdb ran MiXCR on the RT-PCR reads and lists one entry per CDR3 protein. Among some 500,000 distinct CDR3 sequences listed, 16% were seen once. This specimen was CD4+ T cells sorted from PBMCs, taken around 2 years after vaccination. The source is a man aged 50 to 69 who received an inactivated influenza vaccine.

This chain joins TRBV7-8 and TRBJ2-3; D ambiguous. Per germline, CDR1 SGHVS and CDR2 FQNEAQ. With 3 bases removed from V and 6 bases from J, the gap between germline ends came to 10 bases. This CDR3 has 13 amino acids. CDR3 residues: CASSFTAQDTQYF. In DNA, the CDR3 is TGTGCCAGCAGCTTTACAGCCCAGGATACGCAGTATTTT.

V is TRBV6-1 and J is TRBJ2-3; 11 bases line up with TRBD2. The CDR3 loop spans 15 amino acids. The J segment lost 2 bases and the V segment lost 6 bases, leaving 4 bases of the junction unmatched. Germline loops: CDR1 MNHNS, CDR2 SASEGT. The CDR3 sequence is CASRTSGSTTDTQYF. The CDR3 bases are TGTGCCAGCAGAACTAGCGGGAGCACCACAGATACGCAGTATTTT.